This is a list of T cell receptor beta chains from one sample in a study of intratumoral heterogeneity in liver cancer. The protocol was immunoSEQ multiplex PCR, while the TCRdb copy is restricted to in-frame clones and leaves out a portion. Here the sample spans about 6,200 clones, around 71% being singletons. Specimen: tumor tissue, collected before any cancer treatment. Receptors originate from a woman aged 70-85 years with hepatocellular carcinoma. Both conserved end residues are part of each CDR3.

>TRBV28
CASTSGTGWRTNEKLFF
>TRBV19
CASSIGGTGSSYEQYF
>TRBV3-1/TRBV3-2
CASSPVLGSYNEQFF
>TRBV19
CASRPGMNTEAFF
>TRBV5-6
CASSLTGQANYEQYF
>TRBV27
CATKTRLARGDTQYF
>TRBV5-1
CASTLGAEETQYF
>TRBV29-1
CSVGQNSNQPQHF
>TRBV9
CASSVSNTGELFF
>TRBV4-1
CASSQIIANQETQYF
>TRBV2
CASTLPRTDATNEKLFF
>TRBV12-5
CGRITSTDTQYF
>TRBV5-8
CASSLMGQGYNSPLHF
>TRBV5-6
CASSLRTANYEQYF
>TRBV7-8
CASSLEYPGAEAFF
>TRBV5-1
CASSPGSDGNTIYF
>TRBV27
CGSTTGANVLTF
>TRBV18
CASSETGTYEQYF
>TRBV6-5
CASSYARGNSPLHF
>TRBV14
CASSQDIDGLEQFF
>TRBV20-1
CSASQGQGVGGAGELFF
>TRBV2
CASNDRIRAGTYEQYF
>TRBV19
CASSRGLAGVNTGELFF
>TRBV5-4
CASSLSGLNTEAFF
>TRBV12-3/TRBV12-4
CATLAGDSDTQYF
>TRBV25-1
CASSLGEANEQFF